These T cell receptor beta chains were read from a single sample in a study of T cells in Graves' hyperthyroidism and ophthalmopathy. TCRdb called the multiplex PCR reads again in MiXCR, with one record for every CDR3 protein. The data show about 320,000 distinct CDR3 sequences, 16% seen once. The specimen was blood. The origin of the receptors is a man in his thirties or forties with Graves' hyperthyroidism. Each CDR3 is given with its conserved first and last residue. A D gene is named only where the DNA matches it firmly. Clone size is given for some rows only: seen once, a few or many times, or a class if the clone is expanded.

d_call,clone_size,j_call,v_call,cdr3_aa,cdr3_nt
.,.,TRBJ2-1,TRBV6-1,CASSEALLGVYNEQFF,TGTGCCAGCAGTGAAGCGCTCCTAGGGGTTTACAATGAGCAGTTCTTC
.,many,TRBJ2-3,TRBV14,CASSQGRSGLADTQYF,TGTGCCAGCAGCCAAGGTCGATCCGGGTTAGCCGATACGCAGTATTTT
.,few,TRBJ2-7,TRBV10-3,CAISESTAGLSYEQYF,TGTGCCATCAGTGAGTCGACGGCAGGGCTATCCTACGAGCAGTACTTC
.,.,TRBJ1-1,TRBV19,CASSYLGDTEAFF,TGTGCCAGTAGCTACCTGGGTGACACTGAAGCTTTCTTT
.,many,TRBJ1-1,TRBV7-2,CASSLGGGGTEAFF,TGTGCCAGCAGCCTGGGGGGAGGGGGAACTGAAGCTTTCTTT
.,.,TRBJ2-1,TRBV30,CAWTSSSNEQFF,TGTGCCTGGACTAGTTCCTCCAATGAGCAGTTCTTC
TRBD1,many,TRBJ1-1,TRBV5-1,CASSLAGGENTEAFF,TGCGCCAGCAGCTTGGCAGGGGGAGAGAACACTGAAGCTTTCTTT
.,many,TRBJ1-1,TRBV29-1,CTSESTRTEAFF,TGCACCTCGGAAAGTACGCGCACTGAAGCTTTCTTT
.,many,TRBJ2-1,TRBV30,CAWSALDGGSYNEQFF,TGTGCCTGGAGTGCCCTTGACGGGGGCTCCTACAATGAGCAGTTCTTC
.,many,TRBJ2-3,TRBV20-1,CSAKIADTQYF,TGCAGTGCTAAGATAGCAGATACGCAGTATTTT
.,.,TRBJ2-1,TRBV9,CASSPPGVNEQFF,TGTGCCAGCAGCCCCCCTGGCGTCAATGAGCAGTTCTTC
TRBD2,once,TRBJ2-1,TRBV12-3/TRBV12-4,CASSPSGTTYNEQFF,TGTGCCAGCAGTCCTAGCGGTACGACCTACAATGAGCAGTTCTTC
.,few,TRBJ2-7,TRBV12-3/TRBV12-4,CASTPTTGESYEQYF,TGTGCCAGCACCCCAACGACGGGGGAATCCTACGAGCAGTACTTC
.,.,TRBJ2-7,TRBV12-3/TRBV12-4,CASKTDSQGEQYF,TGTGCCAGCAAGACAGATTCTCAAGGAGAGCAGTACTTC
.,.,TRBJ2-3,TRBV12-3/TRBV12-4,CASRPQGPGGDTQYF,TGTGCCAGCAGGCCCCAGGGGCCGGGGGGAGATACGCAGTATTTT
TRBD1,few,TRBJ2-2,TRBV6-1,CASSRQGRNTGELFF,TGTGCCAGCAGTAGACAGGGGAGGAACACCGGGGAGCTGTTTTTT
TRBD1,few,TRBJ1-1,TRBV19,CASSQGGVNTEAFF,TGTGCCAGTAGTCAGGGGGGAGTGAACACTGAAGCTTTCTTT
.,many,TRBJ2-1,TRBV7-2,CASSSPGNNEQFF,TGTGCCAGCAGCTCTCCAGGGAACAATGAGCAGTTCTTC
.,few,TRBJ1-2,TRBV7-9,CASSLGEANYGYTF,TGTGCCAGCAGCTTAGGGGAAGCTAACTATGGCTACACCTTC
.,many,TRBJ2-3,TRBV2,CASSYTRIGDTQYF,TGTGCCAGCAGTTATACCCGAATAGGGGATACGCAGTATTTT
.,many,TRBJ2-7,TRBV7-9,CASSLAVYEQYF,TGTGCCAGCAGCTTAGCGGTCTACGAGCAGTACTTC
.,many,TRBJ1-2,TRBV6-8,CASMVIAATGFYGYTF,TGTGCCAGCATGGTAATCGCCGCCACAGGGTTCTATGGCTACACCTTC
TRBD1,many,TRBJ2-2,TRBV30,CARHGQGVSTGELFF,TGTGCCCGACACGGACAGGGGGTATCAACCGGGGAGCTGTTTTTT
.,.,TRBJ1-5,TRBV29-1,CSLRRSSGKSNQPQHF,TGCAGCCTCCGACGGTCGTCCGGGAAGAGCAATCAGCCCCAGCATTTT
TRBD1,many,TRBJ2-2,TRBV24-1,CATSDPDRDNTGELFF,TGTGCCACCAGTGACCCGGACAGGGATAACACCGGGGAGCTGTTTTTT
TRBD2,many,TRBJ2-1,TRBV6-5,CASRYSTSGTYNEQFF,TGTGCCAGCAGGTACTCGACTAGCGGGACCTACAATGAGCAGTTCTTC
.,many,TRBJ2-3,TRBV29-1,CSVGEGTDTQYF,TGCAGCGTTGGGGAGGGCACAGATACGCAGTATTTT
TRBD1,.,TRBJ2-5,TRBV6-5,CASSYAGTGVSETQYF,TGTGCCAGCAGTTACGCCGGGACAGGGGTTTCTGAGACCCAGTACTTC
.,few,TRBJ1-2,TRBV29-1,CSVGGQLNGYTF,TGCAGCGTTGGGGGACAACTCAATGGCTACACCTTC
TRBD2,many,TRBJ2-7,TRBV2,CASRGSGTSSYEQYF,TGTGCCAGCAGAGGGAGTGGGACTAGCTCCTACGAGCAGTACTTC
.,.,TRBJ2-1,TRBV11-2,CASSLGQLRALGQLF,TGTGCCAGCAGCTTAGGCCAGTTGAGGGCACTGGGGCAGCTCTTC
.,.,TRBJ1-1,TRBV19,CASSVFTGTRNTEAFF,TGTGCCAGTAGTGTTTTCACAGGGACAAGGAACACTGAAGCTTTCTTT
TRBD2,few,TRBJ2-1,TRBV5-1,CASRVGLAENNEQFF,TGCGCCAGCAGGGTGGGACTAGCGGAGAACAATGAGCAGTTCTTC
TRBD1,.,TRBJ1-2,TRBV7-3,CASSSVQGAGGYTF,TGTGCCAGCAGCTCAGTACAGGGGGCTGGTGGCTACACCTTC
.,.,TRBJ2-2,TRBV29-1,CSVRQSNTGELFF,TGCAGCGTTAGGCAGTCGAACACCGGGGAGCTGTTTTTT
.,many,TRBJ2-3,TRBV5-1,CASSLSSQADTQYF,TGCGCCAGCAGCTTGTCCAGTCAAGCAGATACGCAGTATTTT
TRBD2,.,TRBJ2-2,TRBV12-3/TRBV12-4,CASGGTSPGELFF,TGTGCCAGCGGAGGGACTAGCCCCGGGGAGCTGTTTTTT
.,.,TRBJ1-4,TRBV7-9,CASSSAGTNNEKLFF,TGTGCCAGCAGCTCTGCCGGGACCAATAATGAAAAACTGTTTTTT
.,few,TRBJ2-7,TRBV7-8,CASSFAVRSGEQYF,TGTGCCAGCAGCTTCGCGGTCAGGAGTGGCGAGCAGTACTTC
.,.,TRBJ2-7,TRBV3-1,CASSPPSAGSYEQYF,TGTGCCAGCAGCCCCCCCTCGGCGGGCTCCTACGAGCAGTACTTC
TRBD1,.,TRBJ1-6,TRBV28,CASSLTGGGTPLHF,TGTGCCAGCAGTCTCACAGGGGGCGGGACACCCCTCCACTTT
.,many,TRBJ1-1,TRBV5-6,CASSLAEGRQYTEAFF,TGTGCCAGCAGCTTGGCTGAGGGCAGGCAGTACACTGAAGCTTTCTTT
.,many,TRBJ1-2,TRBV9,CASGSAGDIPWEYGYTF,TGTGCCAGCGGCAGCGCCGGGGACATCCCTTGGGAGTATGGCTACACCTTC
.,.,TRBJ2-2,TRBV28,CAIGTAGTGELFF,TGTGCCATCGGGACTGCGGGCACCGGGGAGCTGTTTTTT
.,many,TRBJ1-2,TRBV5-1,CASSFPRGSDGYTF,TGCGCCAGCAGCTTCCCTCGGGGTAGCGATGGCTACACCTTC
TRBD1,many,TRBJ1-1,TRBV24-1,CATRQGARNTEAFF,TGTGCCACCCGACAGGGGGCAAGGAACACTGAAGCTTTCTTT
TRBD1,many,TRBJ1-4,TRBV3-1,CASSQDRGTGSEKLFF,TGTGCCAGCAGCCAAGATAGGGGGACAGGCTCTGAAAAACTGTTTTTT
.,.,TRBJ1-1,TRBV2,CASRLLPHRFDQNTEAFF,TGTGCCAGCAGACTACTACCCCACAGGTTCGACCAGAACACTGAAGCTTTCTTT
TRBD2,few,TRBJ2-3,TRBV20-1,CSAMFAGADTQYF,TGCAGTGCTATGTTCGCGGGAGCGGATACGCAGTATTTT
.,.,TRBJ2-7,TRBV2,CASSPTGSGTREQYF,TGTGCCAGCAGCCCAACGGGTAGCGGTACGAGAGAGCAGTACTTC
TRBD1,.,TRBJ2-3,TRBV20-1,CSARVGQGHQTGTDTQYF,TGCAGTGCTAGAGTCGGACAGGGTCATCAGACAGGCACAGATACGCAGTATTTT
TRBD2,.,TRBJ2-5,TRBV5-6,CASTLTSGQETQYF,TGTGCCAGTACTCTGACTAGCGGGCAAGAGACCCAGTACTTC
TRBD2,few,TRBJ2-1,TRBV7-3,CASSRTRLAGEQFF,TGTGCCAGCAGCCGAACAAGACTAGCGGGGGAGCAGTTCTTC
TRBD2,many,TRBJ2-1,TRBV18,CASSPAAGEEQFF,TGTGCCAGCTCGCCAGCGGCGGGGGAGGAGCAGTTCTTC
.,many,TRBJ1-4,TRBV14,CASSRWLNEKLFF,TGTGCCAGCAGCCGTTGGTTAAATGAAAAACTGTTTTTT